Here is one T cell receptor beta chain with its context. As originally analysed: Reference gene primer amplification yielded estimated nucleated cell counts. The protocol was immunoSEQ multiplex PCR, while the TCRdb copy is restricted to in-frame clones and leaves out a portion. The DNA gave D and trimming, while V, J and clone size come from that table. The profile shows around 94,000 clones, about 86% of them singletons. This sample was included in a study of blood T cell repertoires in COVID-19. As for the study in general: The origin of the acute and convalescent COVID-19 samples was the United States, Italy and Spain.

CDR1 and CDR2 (germline): ENHRY, SYGVKD. The trim removed 7 bases at V and 3 bases at J, leaving 4 bases unmatched. The length of the CDR3 is 15 residues. Sample: peripheral blood. This receptor was taken from a man of 80 years or more with acute or convalescent COVID-19. The rearrangement uses TRBV10-3 and TRBJ2-2; 11 nucleotides match TRBD1. Here the CDR3 reads CAINGQGADTGELFF. Here the CDR3 DNA reads TGTGCCATCAATGGACAGGGGGCGGACACCGGGGAGCTGTTTTTT.